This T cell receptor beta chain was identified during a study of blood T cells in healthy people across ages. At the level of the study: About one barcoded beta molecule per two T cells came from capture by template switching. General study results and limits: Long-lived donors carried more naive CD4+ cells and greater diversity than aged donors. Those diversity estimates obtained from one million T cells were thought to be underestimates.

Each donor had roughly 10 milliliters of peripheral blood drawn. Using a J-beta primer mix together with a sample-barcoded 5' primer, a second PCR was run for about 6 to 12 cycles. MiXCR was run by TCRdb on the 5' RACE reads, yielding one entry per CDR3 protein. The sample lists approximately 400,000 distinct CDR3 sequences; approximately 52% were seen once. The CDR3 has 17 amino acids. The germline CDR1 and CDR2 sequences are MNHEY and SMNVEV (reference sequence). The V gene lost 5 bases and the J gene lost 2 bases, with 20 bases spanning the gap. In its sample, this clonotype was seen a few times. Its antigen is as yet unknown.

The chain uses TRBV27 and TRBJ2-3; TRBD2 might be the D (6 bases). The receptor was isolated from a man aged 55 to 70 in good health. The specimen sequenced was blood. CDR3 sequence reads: CASSHPGPRGFTDTQYF. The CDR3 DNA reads TGTGCCAGCAGTCATCCCGGGCCCCGGGGGTTCACAGATACGCAGTATTTT.